Listed below are T cell receptor beta chains from one sample, sequenced in a study of OX40 agonist ivuxolimab in advanced cancers. Sequencing used immunoSEQ multiplex PCR; TCRdb keeps in-frame clones, though not all of them. The sample has about 58,000 clones; around 84% are singletons. Sequencing used CD4+ or CD8+ T cells sorted from blood, obtained in a trial of the OX40 agonist ivuxolimab. The receptors come from an adult with an advanced solid tumor such as melanoma, head and neck, liver or kidney cancer. The CDR3 runs from the conserved cysteine through the conserved F or W.

>TRBJ2-5|TRBV7-2
CASTRTSGGAGRETQYF
>TRBJ1-3|TRBV14
CASSRDIENTIYF
>TRBJ1-1|TRBV6-1
CASSELSDRNKAFF
>TRBJ2-3|TRBV18
CASSPRKQGWVDTQYF
>TRBJ1-6|TRBV7-9
CASSLVADRAGSPLHF
>TRBJ1-3|TRBV5-6
CASSLAIGRIAASGNTIYF
>TRBJ1-1|TRBV19
CASSRFFTGRTEAFF
>TRBJ1-2|TRBV7-2
CASSLALGQGYGYTF
>TRBJ2-6|TRBV5-8
CASSLGVGRSGANVLTF
>TRBJ1-2|TRBV4-1
CASSQPTGGRRYGYTF
>TRBJ1-5|TRBV9
CASRGPMDRPLVPQPQHF
>TRBJ2-3|TRBV5-1
CASSLVGLAGGTDTQYF
>TRBJ2-7|TRBV27
CASREVRQGPYEQYF
>TRBJ2-7|TRBV2
CASSEGGTSGYEQYF
>TRBJ1-2|TRBV19
CASIPQGREYGYTF
>TRBJ2-5|TRBV5-1
CASSRGTGVKETQYF
>TRBJ1-3|TRBV25-1
CASSGGALPGNTIYF
>TRBJ1-2|TRBV18
CASSPGTGGASFIYGYTF
>TRBJ2-2|TRBV11-3
CASSPTVPALDDTGELFF
>TRBJ2-5|TRBV5-1
CASRRWAEETQYF
>TRBJ2-5|TRBV11-2
CASSLRVGDETQYF
>TRBJ1-6|TRBV11-2
CASSLHYNSPLHF
>TRBJ1-5|TRBV19
CASRDGTGGSQPQHF
>TRBJ2-3|TRBV19
CASSGTTGGDTQYF
>TRBJ1-4|TRBV19
CASSIVRGAETNEKLFF
>TRBJ2-2|TRBV30
CAWSVCTRAGGRGAVF
>TRBJ2-2|TRBV19
CASSTHRGTGELFF